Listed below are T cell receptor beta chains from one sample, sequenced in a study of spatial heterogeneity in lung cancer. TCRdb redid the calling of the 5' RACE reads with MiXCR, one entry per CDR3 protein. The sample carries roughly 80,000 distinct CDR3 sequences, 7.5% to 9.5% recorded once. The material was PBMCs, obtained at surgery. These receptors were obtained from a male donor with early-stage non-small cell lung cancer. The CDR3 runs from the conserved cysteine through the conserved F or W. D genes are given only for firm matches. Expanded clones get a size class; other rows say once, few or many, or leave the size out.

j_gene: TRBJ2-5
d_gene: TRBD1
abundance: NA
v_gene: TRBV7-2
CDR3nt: TGTGCCAGCAGCCCCGAGGTCAGGGGGGAGACCCAGTACTTC
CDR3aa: CASSPEVRGETQYF

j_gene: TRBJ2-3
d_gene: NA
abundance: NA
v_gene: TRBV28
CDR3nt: TGTGCCAGCAGTTCTTCCGTCCAGAGGGGCACAGATACGCAGTATTTT
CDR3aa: CASSSSVQRGTDTQYF

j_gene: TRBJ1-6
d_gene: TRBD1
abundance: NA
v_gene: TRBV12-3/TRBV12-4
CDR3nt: TGTGCCAGCAGTCGGGGACAGAGTAATTCACCCCTCCACTTT
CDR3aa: CASSRGQSNSPLHF

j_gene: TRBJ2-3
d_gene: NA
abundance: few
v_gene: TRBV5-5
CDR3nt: TGTGCCAGCAGCCCTATGGGCCTCGGACCAGATACGCAGTATTTT
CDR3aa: CASSPMGLGPDTQYF

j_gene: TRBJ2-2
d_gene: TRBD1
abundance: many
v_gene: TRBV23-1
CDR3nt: TGCGCCAGCAGTCAACCCCAGGGGGTTGAGGGCGGGGAGCTGTTTTTT
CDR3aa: CASSQPQGVEGGELFF

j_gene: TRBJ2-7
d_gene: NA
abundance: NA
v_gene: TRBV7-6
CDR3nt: TGTGCCAGCAGCTTAGGGGCTTCAGGGGTGAGTGAGCAGTACTTC
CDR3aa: CASSLGASGVSEQYF

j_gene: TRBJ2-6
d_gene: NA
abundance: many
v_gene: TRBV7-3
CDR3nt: TGTGCCAGCAGCTTAGTAGGCTCTGGGGCCAACGTCCTGACTTTC
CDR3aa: CASSLVGSGANVLTF

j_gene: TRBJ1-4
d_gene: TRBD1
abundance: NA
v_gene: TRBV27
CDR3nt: TGTGCCAGCAGAGCTAGGACAGGGCTTAGGGAAAAACTGTTTTTT
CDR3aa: CASRARTGLREKLFF

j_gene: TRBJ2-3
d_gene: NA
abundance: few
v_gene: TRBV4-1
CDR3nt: TGCGCCAGCAGCCAAGAGAGGGGCTCGGGGCCAGATACGCAGTATTTT
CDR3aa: CASSQERGSGPDTQYF

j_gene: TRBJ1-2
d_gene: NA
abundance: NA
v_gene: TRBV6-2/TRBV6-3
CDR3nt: TGTGCCAGCAGCCTGCCAGGACAGCGCTATGGCTACACCTTC
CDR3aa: CASSLPGQRYGYTF

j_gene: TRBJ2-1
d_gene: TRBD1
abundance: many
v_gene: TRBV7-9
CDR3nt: TGTGCCAGCAGCAACCGACAGGGGCGCCCATCCTACAATGAGCAGTTCTTC
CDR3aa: CASSNRQGRPSYNEQFF

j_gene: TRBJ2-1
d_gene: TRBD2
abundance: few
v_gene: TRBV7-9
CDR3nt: TGTGCCAGCAGCCCATTCCGAGCGGGAGCGTCGGATGAGCAGTTCTTC
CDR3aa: CASSPFRAGASDEQFF

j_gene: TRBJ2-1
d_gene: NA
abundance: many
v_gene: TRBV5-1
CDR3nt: TGCGCCAGCAGCTCCATTCTTCAGAGCTCCTACAATGAGCAGTTCTTC
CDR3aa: CASSSILQSSYNEQFF

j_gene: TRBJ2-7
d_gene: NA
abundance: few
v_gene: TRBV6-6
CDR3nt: TGTGCCAGCAGTTACGCCCAATTGGACTCCTACGAGCAGTACTTC
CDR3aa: CASSYAQLDSYEQYF

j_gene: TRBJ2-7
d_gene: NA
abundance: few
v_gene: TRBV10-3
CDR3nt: TGTGCCATCAGTGACGCGACAGCCTACGAGCAGTACTTC
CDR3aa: CAISDATAYEQYF

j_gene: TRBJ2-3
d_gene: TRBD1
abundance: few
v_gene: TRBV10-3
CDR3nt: TGTGCCATCAGTGAAGTAGTGACAGGGGGCCCAGATACGCAGTATTTT
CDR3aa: CAISEVVTGGPDTQYF

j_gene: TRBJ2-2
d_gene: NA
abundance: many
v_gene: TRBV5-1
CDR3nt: TGCGCCAGCAGCTTGTTAGGGCCCGGGGAGCTGTTTTTT
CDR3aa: CASSLLGPGELFF

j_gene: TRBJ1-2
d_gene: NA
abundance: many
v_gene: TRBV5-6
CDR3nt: TGTGCCAGCAGCTCGGGGCCCAACTATGGCTACACCTTC
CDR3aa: CASSSGPNYGYTF

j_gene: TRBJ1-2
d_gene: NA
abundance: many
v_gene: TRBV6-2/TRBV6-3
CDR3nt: TGTGCCAGCAGTGCGGACACCTATGGCTACACCTTC
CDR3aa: CASSADTYGYTF

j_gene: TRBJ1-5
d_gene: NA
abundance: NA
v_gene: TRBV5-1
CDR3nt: TGCGCCAGCAGCGTGGACCACAATCAGCCCCAGCATTTT
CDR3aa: CASSVDHNQPQHF

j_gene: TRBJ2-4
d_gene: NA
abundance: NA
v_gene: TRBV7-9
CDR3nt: TGTGCCAGCAGCGAAGGCTATATGGCCAAAAACATTCAGTACTTC
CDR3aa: CASSEGYMAKNIQYF

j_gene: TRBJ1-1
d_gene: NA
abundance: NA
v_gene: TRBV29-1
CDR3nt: TGCAGCGTACTCAGGGGATTGAACACTGAAGCTTTCTTT
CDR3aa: CSVLRGLNTEAFF

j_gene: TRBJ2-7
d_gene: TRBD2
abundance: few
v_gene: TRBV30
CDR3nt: TGTGCCTGGAGTGTCCTAGCGGGAGTATCCTACGAGCAGTACTTC
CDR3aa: CAWSVLAGVSYEQYF

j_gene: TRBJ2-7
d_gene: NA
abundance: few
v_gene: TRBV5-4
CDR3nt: TGTGCCAGCAGCCTATCGTCCAGGAAGCCCTACGAGCAGTACTTC
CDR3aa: CASSLSSRKPYEQYF

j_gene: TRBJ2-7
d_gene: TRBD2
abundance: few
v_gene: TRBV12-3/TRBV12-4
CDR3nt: TGTGCCAGCAGTTCCCTAGCGGGACACGAGCAGTACTTC
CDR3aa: CASSSLAGHEQYF

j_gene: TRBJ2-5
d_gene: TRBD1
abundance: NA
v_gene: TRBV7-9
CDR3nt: TGTGCCAGCAGCTTAGTTCCAGGGGGCGCATGGGAGACCCAGTACTTC
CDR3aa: CASSLVPGGAWETQYF

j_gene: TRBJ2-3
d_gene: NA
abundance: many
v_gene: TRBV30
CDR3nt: TGTGCCTGGAGTGTACCCGGATCAGATACGCAGTATTTT
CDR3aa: CAWSVPGSDTQYF

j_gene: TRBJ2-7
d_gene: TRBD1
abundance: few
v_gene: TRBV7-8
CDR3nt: TGTGCCAGCAGCTTAGTCGGACAGGGTAGCGACGAGCAGTACTTC
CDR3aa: CASSLVGQGSDEQYF

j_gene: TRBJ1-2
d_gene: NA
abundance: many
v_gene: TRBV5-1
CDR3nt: TGCGCCAGCAGCTTTTTAGCCCGAGAGGGCTACACCTTC
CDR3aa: CASSFLAREGYTF

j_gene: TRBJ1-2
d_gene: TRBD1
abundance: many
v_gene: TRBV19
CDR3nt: TGTGCCAGTAGTTCAGACGCCGGGACAGGGAACTATGGCTACACCTTC
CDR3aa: CASSSDAGTGNYGYTF

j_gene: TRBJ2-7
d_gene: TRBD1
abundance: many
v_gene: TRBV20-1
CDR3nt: TGCAGTGCGGGACAGGGGGCCCCCTCTGAGCAGTACTTC
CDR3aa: CSAGQGAPSEQYF

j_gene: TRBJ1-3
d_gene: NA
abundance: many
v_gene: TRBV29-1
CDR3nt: TGCAGCGCCTTACTAGGCCCTGGAAACACCATATATTTT
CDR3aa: CSALLGPGNTIYF

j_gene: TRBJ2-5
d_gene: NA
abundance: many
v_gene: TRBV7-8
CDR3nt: TGTGCCAGCAGCTTAGCGATTGTCAGGGAGCTGGATAGAGGGACCCAGTACTTC
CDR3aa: CASSLAIVRELDRGTQYF

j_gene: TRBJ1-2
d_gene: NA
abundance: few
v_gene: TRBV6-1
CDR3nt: TGTGCCAGCAGTCCAGCCGCCAACTATGGCTACACCTTC
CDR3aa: CASSPAANYGYTF

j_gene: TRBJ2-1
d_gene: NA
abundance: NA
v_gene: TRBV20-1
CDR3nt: TGCAGTGCTGCCACGCCTTCGGGGTCGGTGGGCGAGCAGTTCTTC
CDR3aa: CSAATPSGSVGEQFF

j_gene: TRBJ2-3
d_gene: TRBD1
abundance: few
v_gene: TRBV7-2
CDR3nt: TGTGCCAGCAGCTCGGGACAGGGGAGCGCAGATACGCAGTATTTT
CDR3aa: CASSSGQGSADTQYF

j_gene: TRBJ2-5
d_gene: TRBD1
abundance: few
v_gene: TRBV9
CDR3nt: TGTGCCAGCAGCCTAAGGGGACAGGGAGAGACCCAGTACTTC
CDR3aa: CASSLRGQGETQYF

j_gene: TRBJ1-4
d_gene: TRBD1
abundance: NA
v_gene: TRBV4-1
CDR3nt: TGCGCCAGCAGCCGAACCGGGACAGGGGATGAAAAACTGTTTTTT
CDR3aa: CASSRTGTGDEKLFF

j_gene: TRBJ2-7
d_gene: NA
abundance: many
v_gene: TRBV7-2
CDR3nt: TGTGCCAGCAGTTTCCCCCAAGGGTCGAGCTCCTACGAGCAGTACTTC
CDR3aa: CASSFPQGSSSYEQYF

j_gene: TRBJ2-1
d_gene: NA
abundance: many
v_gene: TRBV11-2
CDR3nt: TGTGCCAGCAGCTTAGAGGGGGCAACCTACAATGAGCAGTTCTTC
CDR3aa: CASSLEGATYNEQFF

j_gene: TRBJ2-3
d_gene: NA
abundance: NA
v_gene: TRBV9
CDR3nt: TGTGCCAGCAGCTTTGATGGAGTAACAGATACGCAGTATTTT
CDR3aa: CASSFDGVTDTQYF

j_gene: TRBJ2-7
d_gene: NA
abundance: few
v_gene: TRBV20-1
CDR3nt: TGCAGTGCTAGAGATAATAGCGGTTACTACGAGCAGTACTTC
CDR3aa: CSARDNSGYYEQYF

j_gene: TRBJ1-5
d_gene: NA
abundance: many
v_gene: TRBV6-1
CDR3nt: TGTGCCAGCAGTGACAATCAGCCCCAGCATTTT
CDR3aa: CASSDNQPQHF

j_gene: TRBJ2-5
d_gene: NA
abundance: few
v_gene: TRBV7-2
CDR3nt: TGTGCCAGCAGATTAACGTCCCGTAAAGAGACCCAGTACTTC
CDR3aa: CASRLTSRKETQYF

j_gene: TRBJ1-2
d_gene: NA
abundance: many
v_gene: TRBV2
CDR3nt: TGTGCCAGCAGCGCCGGAGGGGACTATGGCTACACCTTC
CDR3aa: CASSAGGDYGYTF

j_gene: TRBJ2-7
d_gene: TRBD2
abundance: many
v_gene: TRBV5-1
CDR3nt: TGCGCCAGCAGCGCTAGCGGGAGCTACGAGCAGTACTTC
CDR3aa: CASSASGSYEQYF

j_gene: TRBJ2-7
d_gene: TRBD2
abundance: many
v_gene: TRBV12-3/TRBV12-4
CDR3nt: TGTGCCAGCAGTCAGCGGGAGGGCTCCTACGAGCAGTACTTC
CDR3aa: CASSQREGSYEQYF

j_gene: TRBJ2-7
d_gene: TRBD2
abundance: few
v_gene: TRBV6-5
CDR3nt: TGTGCCAGCAGTCCTAGCGGGAGATTTACACCCTACGAGCAGTACTTC
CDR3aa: CASSPSGRFTPYEQYF

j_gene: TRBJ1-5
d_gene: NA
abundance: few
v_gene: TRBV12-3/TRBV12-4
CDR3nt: TGTGCCAGCAGCCCCGACAGGAGGGGATATCAGCCCCAGCATTTT
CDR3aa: CASSPDRRGYQPQHF

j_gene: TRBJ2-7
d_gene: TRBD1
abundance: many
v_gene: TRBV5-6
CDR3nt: TGTGCCAGCAGCTTGGCCCCGACAGGGCGGTACGAGCAGTACTTC
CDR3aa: CASSLAPTGRYEQYF

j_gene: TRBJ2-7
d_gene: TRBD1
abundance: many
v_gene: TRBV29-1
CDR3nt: TGCAGCGTTGCCGACAGGGGGCCTTACGAGCAGTACTTC
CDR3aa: CSVADRGPYEQYF

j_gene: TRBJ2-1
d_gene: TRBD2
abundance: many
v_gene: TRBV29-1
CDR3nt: TGCAGCGTGTCCGGGGGGTCCTACAATGAGCAGTTCTTC
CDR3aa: CSVSGGSYNEQFF

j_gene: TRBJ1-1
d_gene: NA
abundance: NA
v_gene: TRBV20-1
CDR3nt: TGCAGTGCTGAACAGGGAGATACTGAAGCTTTCTTT
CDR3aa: CSAEQGDTEAFF

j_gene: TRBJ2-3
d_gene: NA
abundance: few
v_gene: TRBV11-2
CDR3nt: TGTGCCAGCAGTTCGCCAGCGGTCCCTCGCACAGATACGCAGTATTTT
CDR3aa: CASSSPAVPRTDTQYF

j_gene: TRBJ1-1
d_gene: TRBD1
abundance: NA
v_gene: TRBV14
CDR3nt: TGTGCCAGCAGCCTACGGACAGGGATGAACACTGAAGCTTTCTTT
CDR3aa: CASSLRTGMNTEAFF

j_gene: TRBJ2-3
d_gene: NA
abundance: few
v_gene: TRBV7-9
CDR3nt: TGTGCCAGCTCCTACGCCGGCACCTCTTTAGCGCAGTATTTT
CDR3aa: CASSYAGTSLAQYF

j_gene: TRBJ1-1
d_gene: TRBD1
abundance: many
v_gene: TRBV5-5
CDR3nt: TGTGCCAGCAGCTGGGACAGGGCCACTGAAGCTTTCTTT
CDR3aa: CASSWDRATEAFF

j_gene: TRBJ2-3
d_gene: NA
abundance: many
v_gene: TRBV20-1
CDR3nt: TGCAGTGCTAGAGACCCTCGGCGGACTAGCACAGATACGCAGTATTTT
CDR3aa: CSARDPRRTSTDTQYF

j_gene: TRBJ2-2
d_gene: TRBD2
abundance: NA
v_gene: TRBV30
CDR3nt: TGTGCCTGGACCCGACTAGCGGGAGCTTCCGGGGAGCTGTTTTTT
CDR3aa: CAWTRLAGASGELFF

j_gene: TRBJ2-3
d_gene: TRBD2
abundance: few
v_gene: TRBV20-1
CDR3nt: TGCAGTGCTAAAGTCTTAGCGGGAGGGAGCACAGATACGCAGTATTTT
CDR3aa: CSAKVLAGGSTDTQYF